The 25 T cell receptor beta chains below all came from one sample that was sequenced in a study of Graves' ophthalmopathy and Graves' hyperthyroidism. The sequenced template was RNA, covering the TCR beta CDR3 region. In the first round, RT-PCR was carried out with HTBI primers, and a multiplex PCR formed the second round. In TCRdb, the multiplex PCR reads were re-called with MiXCR into one record per CDR3 protein. The sample contains hundreds of thousands of distinct CDR3 sequences, about 22% of which appear only once. Source material: peripheral blood. Source of these receptors: a woman in her forties or fifties with Graves' ophthalmopathy.

This clonotype was recorded at least ten times. The chain has TRBV7-6 and TRBJ1-3, with D uncertain. V was clipped by 6 bases and J by 0 bases, with 12 bases between them. Germline V lookup: CDR1 SGHVS, CDR2 FNYEAQ. The CDR3 spans 15 residues. This CDR3 is CASSQKRLSGNTIYF. The CDR3 DNA follows: TGTGCCAGCAGTCAAAAAAGGCTCTCTGGAAACACCATATATTTT.

DNA of the CDR3: TGTGCCAGCAGCATCCAGGGTGTTAGCAATCAGCCCCAGCATTTT. Protein sequence: CASSIQGVSNQPQHF. The chain has TRBV28 and TRBJ1-5; possibly TRBD1 for D (5 bases). This CDR3 is 15 amino acids long. Germline V lookup: CDR1 MDHEN, CDR2 SYDVKM. The V end was cut by 6 bases, the J end by 0 bases, with 12 bases between.

This clonotype was found many times. The chain couples TRBV12-3 or TRBV12-4 to TRBJ1-5; no reliable D call. Deletions cut 2 bases from V and 4 bases from J, with 9 bases between. CDR3 length equals 14 residues. The CDR3 bases are TGTGCCAGCAGTTTACAGACGGGGAATCAGCCCCAGCATTTT. Translating it yields CASSLQTGNQPQHF.

The chain couples TRBV5-1 to TRBJ2-7, with a weak D call TRBD2 (5 bases). V lost 4 bases to trimming and J lost 10 bases, with 24 bases between them. Germline V gene data show CDR1 as SGHRS and CDR2 as YFSETQ. CDR3 length equals 15 residues. This chain's CDR3 is CASSPIRSGSKIQYF. Here the CDR3 DNA reads TGCGCCAGCAGCCCTATAAGGTCGGGGTCCAAGATCCAGTACTTC.

This clonotype was recorded at least ten times. V gene TRBV7-8 combines with J gene TRBJ2-5, with TRBD2 matching over 7 bases. CDR3 length: 15 amino acids. Trimming took 5 bases from V and 4 from J; bases not matched to a gene: 10. CDR1 is SGHVS, CDR2 FQNEAQ, per germline. The CDR3 is CASSPHVLAGETQYF. The DNA of the CDR3 is TGTGCCAGCAGCCCGCACGTATTAGCGGGAGAGACCCAGTACTTC.

This clonotype showed up many times. This chain connects TRBV28 to TRBJ2-5, with TRBD1 as a possible D gene (5 bases). V was shortened by 6 bases and J by 5 bases, with 19 bases between the two germline ends. This CDR3 comprises 15 residues. CDR1 MDHEN and CDR2 SYDVKM come from the germline V gene. CDR3 region: CASSLSVTGFETQYF. The CDR3 nucleotides are TGTGCCAGCAGCCTCTCTGTCACAGGTTTTGAGACCCAGTACTTC.

About this clonotype: At one end the junction does not follow the germline gene, possibly because of a read error. For the CDR3, the DNA is TGCAGTGCCACCCTGGGGGGTAGCGGGAGGGAGTGCTTC. Translating gives CSATLGGSGRECF. The chain combines TRBV20-1 with TRBJ2-7; 11 bases align to TRBD2. The germline V gene encodes CDR1 DFQATT and CDR2 SNEGSKA (reference sequence). The CDR3 consists of 13 residues.

This clonotype appeared many times. This chain connects TRBV2 to TRBJ2-5, with D tentatively TRBD1 (6 bases). CDR3 length: 14 residues. CDR1 is SNHLY and CDR2 is FYNNEI in the germline V gene. V lost 7 bases, J lost 3 bases, and 15 bases lay in between. The CDR3 spells CASTEGAGEETQYF. Here the CDR3 DNA reads TGTGCCAGCACCGAAGGGGCAGGGGAAGAGACCCAGTACTTC.

J is TRBJ1-2 and V is TRBV28, with 7 bases identical to TRBD1. V trimming: 3 bases; J trimming: 2 bases; junction bases outside the gene matches: 6. The CDR3 spans 15 residues. The germline gives CDR1 MDHEN, CDR2 SYDVKM. The CDR3 nucleotides are TGTGCCAGCAGTTTCATCGGAGGGGGCAACTATGGCTACACCTTC. Its translation: CASSFIGGGNYGYTF.

This clonotype has ten or more counts. Germline and junction disagree at one end, which may indicate a read error. The CDR3 spells CSATTSGNTGELFF. CDR3 DNA sequence: TGTAGTGCTACGACTAGCGGGAACACCGGGGAGCTGTTTTTT. The genes are TRBV20-1 and TRBJ2-2; 9 bases align to TRBD2. The CDR3 length is 14 residues. CDR1 is DFQATT, CDR2 SNEGSKA, per germline (reference sequence).

The chain couples TRBV5-1 to TRBJ1-2, with D unresolved. This CDR3 is 16 amino acids long. V lost 4 bases to trimming and J lost 4 bases, with 20 bases between them. Germline V CDR1 and CDR2: SGHRS, YFSETQ. The CDR3 sequence is CASSPAAVANVYGYTF. CDR3 DNA: TGCGCCAGCAGCCCGGCGGCGGTGGCCAACGTCTATGGCTACACCTTC.

This clonotype was picked up many times. The chain employs TRBV6-2 or TRBV6-3 and TRBJ2-5, with 8 bases aligning to TRBD1. The ends lost 9 bases at V and 3 bases at J; junction bases unmatched: 3. Germline lookup yields CDR1 MNHEY and CDR2 SVGEGT. The CDR3 consists of 12 residues. CDR3 coding DNA: TGTGCCAGTACGGACAGGGAAGAGACCCAGTACTTC. Translated: CASTDREETQYF.

This sequence joins TRBV27 and TRBJ2-4, with 12 bases identical to TRBD2. This CDR3 contains 18 residues. Germline assignment: CDR1 MNHEY and CDR2 SMNVEV (reference sequence). V was clipped by 6 bases and J by 5 bases; unmatched bases: 14. Here the CDR3 reads CASSTTSGSSETQNIQYF. The CDR3 bases are TGTGCCAGCAGCACGACTAGCGGGAGTTCGGAGACCCAAAACATTCAGTACTTC.

Only a few counts were recorded for this clonotype. The chain links TRBV6-1 to TRBJ2-6; no clear D gene. This CDR3 comprises 16 residues. Between the trimmed V and J ends, which lost 6 bases and 0 bases, there was a span of 12 bases. Germline CDR1 and CDR2: MNHNS and SASEGT. The CDR3 region has the DNA TGTGCCAGCAGAGCAGGTCGGGCCTCTGGGGCCAACGTCCTGACTTTC. It specifies CASRAGRASGANVLTF.

This clonotype was counted at least ten times. The rearrangement joins TRBV20-1 to TRBJ1-2; 10 bases line up with TRBD1. The CDR3 runs to 12 residues. Germline CDR1 and CDR2: DFQATT and SNEGSKA (reference sequence). Losses at the gene ends were 5 bases for V and 6 bases for J; bases not matched to a gene: 3. CDR3 bases: TGCAGTGCTTACGACAGGGGGCATGGCTACACCTTC. This codes for CSAYDRGHGYTF.

This clonotype came up many times. V gene TRBV11-1 combines with J gene TRBJ2-5, with 11 bases that match TRBD2. Germline V gene data show CDR1 as SGHAT and CDR2 as FQDESV (reference sequence). There are 17 residues in the CDR3. The V and J ends lost 0 bases and 1 base, in that order; junction bases with no gene match: 4. The CDR3 nucleotides read TGTGCCAGCAGCTTAGCACTAGCGGGAGACGCCCAAGAGACCCAGTACTTC. Protein sequence: CASSLALAGDAQETQYF.

The V gene is TRBV6-1, the J gene TRBJ2-5; no clear D. CDR1 is MNHNS, CDR2 SASEGT, per germline. Trimming removed 5 bases from V and 2 bases from J, with 12 bases in between. This CDR3 is 14 amino acids long. The CDR3 sequence: CASSLRWSQETQYF. CDR3 bases: TGTGCCAGCAGTCTCAGATGGTCTCAAGAGACCCAGTACTTC.

This clonotype was picked up many times. The chain couples TRBV14 to TRBJ1-6; D may be TRBD1 (6 bases). V lost 4 bases and J lost 13, with 20 bases in between. The CDR3 is 15 residues long. Looked up from germline, CDR1 is SGHDN and CDR2 is FVKESK. This CDR3 is CASSPIQGARTPLHF. CDR3 DNA: TGTGCCAGCAGCCCAATACAGGGTGCTCGAACGCCCCTCCACTTT.

This clonotype was seen many times. V gene TRBV28 combines with J gene TRBJ2-7; TRBD1 matches 10 bases. V shed 5 bases and J 5 bases; nucleotides not matched to a gene: 9. CDR1 and CDR2 (germline): MDHEN, SYDVKM. The CDR3 is 15 residues long. CDR3 in DNA: TGTGCCAGCAGTGATGGATCCGGGACAGGGGACGAGCAGTACTTC. This codes for CASSDGSGTGDEQYF.

This clonotype was found many times. The chain uses TRBV19 and TRBJ2-2; D possibly corresponds to TRBD1 (7 bases). Trimming pared 6 bases from V and 1 base from J, leaving 12 bases between. Germline-derived CDR1 and CDR2 are LNHDA and SQIVND (reference sequence). This CDR3 is 15 amino acids long. The DNA of the CDR3 is TGTGCCAGTAGGAACAGGGGAGGGAACACCGGGGAGCTGTTTTTT. Protein sequence: CASRNRGGNTGELFF.

This clonotype was detected many times. This chain uses TRBV20-1 with TRBJ2-7, with unresolved D. Between the trimmed V and J ends, which lost 7 bases and 4 bases, there was a span of 11 bases. The V gene's germline CDR1 is DFQATT and CDR2 SNEGSKA (reference sequence). The CDR3 has 11 amino acids. The CDR3 spells CSVWSHYEQYF. CDR3 in DNA: TGCAGTGTTTGGTCCCATTACGAGCAGTACTTC.

The chain carries TRBV29-1 and TRBJ2-2; D is possibly TRBD1 (5 bases). V lost 5 bases and J 7 bases, leaving 14 bases between the germline ends. CDR3 length: 13 amino acids. Germline CDR1 SQVTM, CDR2 ANQGSEA. The DNA of the CDR3 is TGCAGCGTTTCGGTAAAGGGGTTCGGGGAGCTGTTTTTT. Protein: CSVSVKGFGELFF.

The table lists this clonotype with many counts. CDR3 residues: CASSLGDSYSPLHF. CDR3 nucleotide sequence: TGTGCCAGCAGCCTCGGGGACTCTTATTCACCCCTCCACTTT. The chain links TRBV7-9 to TRBJ1-6; weak D call: TRBD1 (5 bases). Between the trimmed V and J ends, which lost 5 bases and 8 bases, there was a span of 13 bases. The CDR3 length is 14 residues. Germline V gene sequence: CDR1 SEHNR, CDR2 FQNEAQ (reference sequence).

This clonotype was recorded at least ten times. This rearrangement joins TRBV20-1 to TRBJ2-7; 9 nucleotides align to TRBD2. The CDR3 length is 13 residues. Germline V gene sequence: CDR1 DFQATT, CDR2 SNEGSKA (reference sequence). Trimming removed 5 bases from V and 5 bases from J; junction bases left unmatched: 7. The CDR3 DNA reads as TGCAGTGCTCCCTGGGGCGGGAGGGACGAGCAGTACTTC. It codes for CSAPWGGRDEQYF.

This clonotype was recorded at least ten times. The rearrangement uses TRBV24-1 and TRBJ1-5; TRBD1 might be the D (5 bases). The germline gives CDR1 KGHDR, CDR2 SFDVKD. Trimming pared 5 bases from V and 1 base from J, leaving 8 bases between. The CDR3 spans 14 residues. The CDR3, as DNA: TGTGCCACCAGTGGCGGGGACAGCAATCAGCCCCAGCATTTT. As protein: CATSGGDSNQPQHF.